What follows describes a single T cell receptor beta chain. Germline V gene sequence: CDR1 LGHNA, CDR2 YNFKEQ. The CDR3 totals 18 residues. V lost 0 bases, J lost 4 bases, and 12 bases stayed unmatched. This specimen comes from a study of blood T cell repertoires in COVID-19. Whole-study context: The analysed material was cDNA or gDNA that came from T cells, B-cell-depleted T cells, or PBMCs.

Assay: immunoSEQ multiplex PCR; the TCRdb copy retains only in-frame clones and omits some. The sample has 130,000 to 150,000 clones; about 84% are singletons. The chain is built from TRBV4-2 and TRBJ2-7; TRBD2 matches at 10 bases. This clonotype was obtained from a woman of 80 years or more in a cohort sampled during active or convalescent COVID-19. Sequencing was performed on peripheral blood. In DNA, the CDR3 is TGTGCCAGCAGCCAAGAGAGGGCTGTAGCGGGGGGTTTATACGAGCAGTACGTC. It yields the protein CASSQERAVAGGLYEQYV.